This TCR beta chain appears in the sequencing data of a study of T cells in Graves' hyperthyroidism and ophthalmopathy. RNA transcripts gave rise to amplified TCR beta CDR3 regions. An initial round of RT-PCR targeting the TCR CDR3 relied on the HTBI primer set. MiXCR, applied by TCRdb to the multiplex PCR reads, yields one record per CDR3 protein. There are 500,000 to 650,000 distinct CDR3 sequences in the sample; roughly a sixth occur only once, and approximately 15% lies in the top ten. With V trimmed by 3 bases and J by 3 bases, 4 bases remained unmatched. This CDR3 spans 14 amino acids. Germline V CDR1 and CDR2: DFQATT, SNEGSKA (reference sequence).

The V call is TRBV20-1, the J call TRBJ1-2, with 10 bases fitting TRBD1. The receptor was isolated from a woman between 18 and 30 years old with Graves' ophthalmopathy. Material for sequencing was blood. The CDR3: CSARRGTGDYGYTF. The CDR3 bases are TGCAGTGCTAGGCGGGGGACAGGGGACTATGGCTACACCTTC.